This is a list of T cell receptor beta chains from one sample in a study of blood T cells in healthy people across ages. TCRdb used MiXCR to reprocess the 5' RACE reads, holding one entry per CDR3 protein. This sample carries about 1,800,000 distinct CDR3 sequences, 28% of them seen once, and the ten largest clones take 7.7%. The sequenced material came from blood. All receptors come from a woman aged 30 to 39 in good health. Both conserved end residues are part of each CDR3. Some rows mark clone size as missing; the rest say once, few, many or name a class of expanded clone.

j_gene: TRBJ1-3
v_gene: TRBV21-1
abundance: -
CDR3aa: CASSARRNLSGNTIYF

j_gene: TRBJ1-2
v_gene: TRBV29-1
abundance: many
CDR3aa: CSVEGEKGYTF

j_gene: TRBJ2-1
v_gene: TRBV5-1
abundance: -
CDR3aa: CTSSSGYNEQFF

j_gene: TRBJ2-7
v_gene: TRBV3-1
abundance: few
CDR3aa: CASTSGQSGEQYF

j_gene: TRBJ1-1
v_gene: TRBV10-3
abundance: -
CDR3aa: CATTGSDTEAFF

j_gene: TRBJ2-4
v_gene: TRBV15
abundance: few
CDR3aa: CATSRAWGALAKNIQYF

j_gene: TRBJ1-2
v_gene: TRBV28
abundance: few
CDR3aa: CAILNRGGGYGYTF

j_gene: TRBJ2-1
v_gene: TRBV5-1
abundance: -
CDR3aa: CASSRTTSWDGEQFF

j_gene: TRBJ1-2
v_gene: TRBV12-3/TRBV12-4
abundance: -
CDR3aa: CASSSQEYYGYTF

j_gene: TRBJ1-2
v_gene: TRBV28
abundance: many
CDR3aa: CASSLGQVYGYTF

j_gene: TRBJ2-7
v_gene: TRBV7-9
abundance: few
CDR3aa: CASSSSGPTSYEQYF

j_gene: TRBJ1-2
v_gene: TRBV19
abundance: few
CDR3aa: CASCAGPGDGYTF

j_gene: TRBJ1-5
v_gene: TRBV12-3/TRBV12-4
abundance: few
CDR3aa: CASTLTGGSGNQPQHF